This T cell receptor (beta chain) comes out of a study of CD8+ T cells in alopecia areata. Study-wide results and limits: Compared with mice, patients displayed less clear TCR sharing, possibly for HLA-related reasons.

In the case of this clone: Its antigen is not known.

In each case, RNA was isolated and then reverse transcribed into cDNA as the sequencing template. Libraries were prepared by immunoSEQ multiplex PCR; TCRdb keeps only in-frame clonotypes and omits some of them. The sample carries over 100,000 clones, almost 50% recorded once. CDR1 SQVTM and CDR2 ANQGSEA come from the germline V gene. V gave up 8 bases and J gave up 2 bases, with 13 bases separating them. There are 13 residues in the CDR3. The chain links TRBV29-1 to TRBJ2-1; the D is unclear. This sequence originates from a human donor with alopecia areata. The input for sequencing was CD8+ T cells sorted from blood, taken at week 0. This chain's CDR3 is CSLRSTAYNEQFF. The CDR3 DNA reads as TGCAGCCTCCGATCTACCGCCTACAATGAGCAGTTCTTC.